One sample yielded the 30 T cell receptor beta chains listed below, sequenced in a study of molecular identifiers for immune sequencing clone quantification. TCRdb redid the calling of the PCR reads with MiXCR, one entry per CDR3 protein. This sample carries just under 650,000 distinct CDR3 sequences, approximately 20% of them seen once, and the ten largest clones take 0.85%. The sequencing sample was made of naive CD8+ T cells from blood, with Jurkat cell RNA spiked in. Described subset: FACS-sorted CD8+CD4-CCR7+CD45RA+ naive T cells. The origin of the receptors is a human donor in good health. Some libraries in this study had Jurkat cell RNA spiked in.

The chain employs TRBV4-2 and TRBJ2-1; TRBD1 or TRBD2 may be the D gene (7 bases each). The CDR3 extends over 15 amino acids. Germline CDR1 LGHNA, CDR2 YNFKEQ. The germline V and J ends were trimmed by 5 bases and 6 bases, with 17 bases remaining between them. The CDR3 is CASSYGRGEGNEQFF. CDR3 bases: TGTGCCAGCAGCTACGGCAGGGGGGAGGGCAATGAGCAGTTCTTC.

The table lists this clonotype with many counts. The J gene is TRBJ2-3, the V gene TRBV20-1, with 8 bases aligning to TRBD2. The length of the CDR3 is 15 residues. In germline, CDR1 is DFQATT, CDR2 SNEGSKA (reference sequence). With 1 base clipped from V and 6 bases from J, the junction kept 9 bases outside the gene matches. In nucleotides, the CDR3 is TGCAGTGCTAGAGTCCCTAGCGGGCCGGTGGATACGCAGTATTTT. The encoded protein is CSARVPSGPVDTQYF.

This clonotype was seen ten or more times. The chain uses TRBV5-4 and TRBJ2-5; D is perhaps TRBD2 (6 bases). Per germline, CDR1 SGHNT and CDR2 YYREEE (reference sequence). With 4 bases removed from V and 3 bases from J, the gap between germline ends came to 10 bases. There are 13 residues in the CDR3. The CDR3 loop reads CASSAGLEETQYF. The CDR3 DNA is TGTGCCAGCAGCGCGGGGTTGGAAGAGACCCAGTACTTC.

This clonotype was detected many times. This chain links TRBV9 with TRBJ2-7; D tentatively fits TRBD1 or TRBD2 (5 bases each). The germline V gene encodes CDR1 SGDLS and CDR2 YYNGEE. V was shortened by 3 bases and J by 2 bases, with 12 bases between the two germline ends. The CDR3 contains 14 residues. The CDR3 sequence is CASSAGTNPYEQYF. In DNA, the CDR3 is TGTGCCAGCAGCGCCGGGACGAACCCCTACGAGCAGTACTTC. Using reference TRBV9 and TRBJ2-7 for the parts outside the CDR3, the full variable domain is DSGVTQTPKHLITATGQRVTLRCSPRSGDLSVYWYQQSLDQGLQFLIQYYNGEERAKGNILERFSAQQFPDLHSELNLSSLELGDSALYFCASSAGTNPYEQYFGPGTRLTVT.

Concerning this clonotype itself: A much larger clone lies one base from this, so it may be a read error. CDR3 sequence reads: CASSPSWTSGGHERYF. CDR3 bases: TGCGCCAGCAGCCCCTCCTGGACTAGCGGGGGTCACGAGCGGTACTTC. This chain joins TRBV5-1 and TRBJ2-7; 13 bases agree with TRBD2. The CDR3 loop spans 16 amino acids. CDR1 SGHRS and CDR2 YFSETQ come from the germline V gene.

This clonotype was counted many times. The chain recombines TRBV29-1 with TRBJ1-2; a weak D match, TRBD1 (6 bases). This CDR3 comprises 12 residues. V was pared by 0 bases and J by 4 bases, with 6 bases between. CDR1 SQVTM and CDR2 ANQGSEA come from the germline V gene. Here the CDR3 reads CSVEEGAYGYTF. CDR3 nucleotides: TGCAGCGTTGAAGAGGGGGCCTATGGCTACACCTTC.

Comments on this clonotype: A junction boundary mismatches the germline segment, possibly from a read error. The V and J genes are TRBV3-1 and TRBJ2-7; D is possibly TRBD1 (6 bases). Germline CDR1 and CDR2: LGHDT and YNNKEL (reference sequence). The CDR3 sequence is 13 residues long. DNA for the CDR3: TGTGCCAGCGGCCAAGCACAGGGTTACGAGCAGTACTTC. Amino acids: CASGQAQGYEQYF.

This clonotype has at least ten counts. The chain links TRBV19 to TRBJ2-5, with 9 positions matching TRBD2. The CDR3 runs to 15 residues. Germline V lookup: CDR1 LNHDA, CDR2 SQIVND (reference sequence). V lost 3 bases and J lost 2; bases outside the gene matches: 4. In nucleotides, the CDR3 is TGTGCCAGTAGTATGGATAGCGGGGGTCAAGAGACCCAGTACTTC. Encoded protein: CASSMDSGGQETQYF. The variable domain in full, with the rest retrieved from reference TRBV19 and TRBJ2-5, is DGGITQSPKYLFRKEGQNVTLSCEQNLNHDAMYWYRQDPGQGLRLIYYSQIVNDFQKGDIAEGYSVSREKKESFPLTVTSAQKNPTAFYLCASSMDSGGQETQYFGPGTRLLVL.

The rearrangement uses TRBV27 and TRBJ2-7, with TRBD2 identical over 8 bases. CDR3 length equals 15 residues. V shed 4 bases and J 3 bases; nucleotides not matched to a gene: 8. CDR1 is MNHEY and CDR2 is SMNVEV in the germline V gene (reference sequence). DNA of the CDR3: TGTGCCAGCAGTTCTCTGGCGGGGGGAGACTACGAGCAGTACTTC. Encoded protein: CASSSLAGGDYEQYF.

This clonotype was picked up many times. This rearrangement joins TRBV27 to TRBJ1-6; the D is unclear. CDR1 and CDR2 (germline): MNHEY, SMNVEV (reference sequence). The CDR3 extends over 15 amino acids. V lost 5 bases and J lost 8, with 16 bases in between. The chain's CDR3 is CASSVLQGTDSPLHF. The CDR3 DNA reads TGTGCCAGCAGTGTCCTACAAGGAACGGATTCACCCCTCCACTTT.

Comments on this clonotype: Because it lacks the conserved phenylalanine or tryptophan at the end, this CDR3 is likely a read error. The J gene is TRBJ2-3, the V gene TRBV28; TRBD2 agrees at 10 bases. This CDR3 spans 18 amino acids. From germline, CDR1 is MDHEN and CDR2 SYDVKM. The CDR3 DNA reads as TGTGCCAGCGGTTTCACTAGCGGGAAGATTGCTAGCACAGATACGCAGTATTTA. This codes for CASGFTSGKIASTDTQYL.

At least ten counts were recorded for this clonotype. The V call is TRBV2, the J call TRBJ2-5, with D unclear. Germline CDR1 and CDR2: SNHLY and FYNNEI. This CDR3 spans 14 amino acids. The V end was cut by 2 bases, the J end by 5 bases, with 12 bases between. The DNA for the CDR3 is TGTGCCAGCAGTGAAAGTCCTAATTCCGAGACCCAGTACTTC. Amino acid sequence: CASSESPNSETQYF.

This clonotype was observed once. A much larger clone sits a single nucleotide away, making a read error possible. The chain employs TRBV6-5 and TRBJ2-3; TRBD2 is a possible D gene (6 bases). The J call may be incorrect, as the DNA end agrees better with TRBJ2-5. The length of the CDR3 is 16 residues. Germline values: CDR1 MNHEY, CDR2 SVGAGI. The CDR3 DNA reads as TGTGCCAGCAATTACTCGGGAGAGCTACGGGGGATGGCCCAGTACTTC. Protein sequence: CASNYSGELRGMAQYF.

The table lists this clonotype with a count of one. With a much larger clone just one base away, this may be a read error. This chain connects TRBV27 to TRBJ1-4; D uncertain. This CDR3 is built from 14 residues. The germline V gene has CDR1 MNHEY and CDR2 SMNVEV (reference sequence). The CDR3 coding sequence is TGTGCCAGCAGTTTCAGGCCAGTTAATGAAACACTGTTTTTT. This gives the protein CASSFRPVNETLFF.

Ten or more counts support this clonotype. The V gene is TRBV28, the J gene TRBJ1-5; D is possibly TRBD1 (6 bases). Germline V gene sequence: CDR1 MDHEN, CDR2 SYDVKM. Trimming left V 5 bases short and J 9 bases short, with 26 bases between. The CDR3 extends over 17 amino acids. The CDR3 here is CASSLPRSDRLTLPQHF. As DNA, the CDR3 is TGTGCCAGCAGTCTCCCGCGTAGTGACAGGCTGACGTTGCCCCAGCATTTT.

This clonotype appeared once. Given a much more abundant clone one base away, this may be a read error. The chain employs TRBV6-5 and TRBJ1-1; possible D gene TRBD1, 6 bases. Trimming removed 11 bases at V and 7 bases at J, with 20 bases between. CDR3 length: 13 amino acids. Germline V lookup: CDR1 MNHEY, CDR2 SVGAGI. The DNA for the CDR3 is TGTGCCGGCTCAAGGGGGGAGCGTTTTGAAGCTTTCTTT. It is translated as CAGSRGERFEAFF.

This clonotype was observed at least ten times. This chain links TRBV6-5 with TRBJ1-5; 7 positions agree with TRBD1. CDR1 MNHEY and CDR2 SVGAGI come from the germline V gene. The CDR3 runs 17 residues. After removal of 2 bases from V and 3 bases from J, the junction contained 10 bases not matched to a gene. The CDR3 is CASSYRFRGLHNQPQHF. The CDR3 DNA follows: TGTGCCAGCAGTTACAGATTTAGGGGGCTCCACAATCAGCCCCAGCATTTT.

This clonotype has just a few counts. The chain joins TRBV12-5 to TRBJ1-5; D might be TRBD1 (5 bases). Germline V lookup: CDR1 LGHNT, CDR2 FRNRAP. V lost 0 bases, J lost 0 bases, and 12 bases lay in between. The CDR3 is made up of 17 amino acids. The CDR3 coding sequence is TGTGCTAGTGGTTTGGTACCGGGGGACGATAGCAATCAGCCCCAGCATTTT. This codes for CASGLVPGDDSNQPQHF.

CDR3 nucleotide sequence: TGTGCCAGCACCGGATCGGGGGCCTCCTACAATGAGCAGTTCTTC. It translates to CASTGSGASYNEQFF. The chain combines TRBV5-4 with TRBJ2-1; D tentatively fits TRBD1 or TRBD2 (6 bases each). There are 15 residues in the CDR3. CDR1 is SGHNT, CDR2 YYREEE, per germline (reference sequence). V was pared by 6 bases and J by 0 bases, with 13 bases between.

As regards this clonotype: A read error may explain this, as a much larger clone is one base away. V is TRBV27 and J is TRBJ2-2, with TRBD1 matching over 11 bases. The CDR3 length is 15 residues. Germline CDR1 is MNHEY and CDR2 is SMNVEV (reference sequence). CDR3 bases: TGTGCCAGCAGTGCCGGGACAGGGGGTACCGGGGAGCCGTTTTTT. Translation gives CASSAGTGGTGEPFF.

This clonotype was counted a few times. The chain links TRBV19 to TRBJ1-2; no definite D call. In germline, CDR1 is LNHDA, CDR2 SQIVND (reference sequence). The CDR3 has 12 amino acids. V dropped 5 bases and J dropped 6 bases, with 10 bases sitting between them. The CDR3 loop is CASSVGFNGYTF. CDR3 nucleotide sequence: TGTGCCAGTAGTGTGGGGTTCAATGGCTACACCTTC.

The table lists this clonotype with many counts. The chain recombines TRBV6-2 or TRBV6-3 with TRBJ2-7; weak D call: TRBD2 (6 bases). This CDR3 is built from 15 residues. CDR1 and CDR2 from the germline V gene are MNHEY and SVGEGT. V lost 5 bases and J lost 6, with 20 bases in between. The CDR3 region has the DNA TGTGCCAGCAGTACCCGGGAGCCGCTCACGCCCGAGCAGTACTTC. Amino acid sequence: CASSTREPLTPEQYF.

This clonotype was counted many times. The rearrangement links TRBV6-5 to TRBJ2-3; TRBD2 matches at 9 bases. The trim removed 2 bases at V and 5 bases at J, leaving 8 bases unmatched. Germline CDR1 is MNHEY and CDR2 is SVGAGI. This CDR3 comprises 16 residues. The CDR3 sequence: CASSYGAGGPGDTQYF. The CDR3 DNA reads TGTGCCAGCAGTTACGGGGCGGGAGGGCCGGGAGATACGCAGTATTTT.

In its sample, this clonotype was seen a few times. The chain's CDR3 is CASSYMTGANYEQYF. The CDR3 DNA follows: TGTGCCAGCAGCTATATGACGGGGGCGAACTACGAGCAGTACTTC. This chain uses TRBV9 with TRBJ2-7; D assignment may be TRBD1 or TRBD2 (6 bases each). The CDR3 length is 15 residues. Germline lookup yields CDR1 SGDLS and CDR2 YYNGEE. The ends were cut back, 4 bases at V and 3 bases at J, with 17 bases in the middle.

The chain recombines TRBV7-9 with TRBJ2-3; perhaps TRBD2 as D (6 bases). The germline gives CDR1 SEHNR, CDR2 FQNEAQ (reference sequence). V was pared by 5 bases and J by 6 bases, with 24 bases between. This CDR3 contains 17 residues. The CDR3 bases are TGTGCCAGCAGCCTCTACGGCGGGATTGGTCTTATGGATACGCAGTATTTT. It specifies CASSLYGGIGLMDTQYF.

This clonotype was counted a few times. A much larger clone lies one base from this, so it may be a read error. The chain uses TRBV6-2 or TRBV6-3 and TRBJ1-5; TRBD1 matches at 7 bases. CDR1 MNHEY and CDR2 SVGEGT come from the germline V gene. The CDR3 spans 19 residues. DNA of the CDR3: TGTGCCAGCAGTTACTCCCGAGACAGGGATCTACATAGCAATCAGCTCCAGCATTTT. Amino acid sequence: CASSYSRDRDLHSNQLQHF.

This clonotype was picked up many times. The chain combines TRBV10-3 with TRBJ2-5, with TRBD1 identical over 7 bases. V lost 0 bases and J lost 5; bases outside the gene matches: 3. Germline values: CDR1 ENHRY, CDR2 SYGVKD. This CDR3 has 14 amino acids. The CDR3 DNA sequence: TGTGCCATCAGTGAGTCGACAGGGACGGAGACCCAGTACTTC. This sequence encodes CAISESTGTETQYF.

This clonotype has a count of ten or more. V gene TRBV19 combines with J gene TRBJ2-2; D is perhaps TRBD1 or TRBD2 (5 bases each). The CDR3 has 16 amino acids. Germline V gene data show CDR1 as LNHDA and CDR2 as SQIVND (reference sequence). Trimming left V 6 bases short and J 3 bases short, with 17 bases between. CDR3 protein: CASRNNRDGDTGELFF. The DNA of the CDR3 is TGTGCCAGTAGGAACAACCGGGACGGAGACACCGGGGAGCTGTTTTTT. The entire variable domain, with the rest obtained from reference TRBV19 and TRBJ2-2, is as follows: DGGITQSPKYLFRKEGQNVTLSCEQNLNHDAMYWYRQDPGQGLRLIYYSQIVNDFQKGDIAEGYSVSREKKESFPLTVTSAQKNPTAFYLCASRNNRDGDTGELFFGEGSRLTVL.

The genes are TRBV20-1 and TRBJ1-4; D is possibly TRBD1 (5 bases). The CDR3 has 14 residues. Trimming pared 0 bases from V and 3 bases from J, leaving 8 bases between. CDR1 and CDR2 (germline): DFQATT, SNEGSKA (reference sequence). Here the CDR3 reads CSARDDSPNEKLFF. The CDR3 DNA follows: TGCAGTGCTAGAGACGACAGCCCTAATGAAAAACTGTTTTTT.

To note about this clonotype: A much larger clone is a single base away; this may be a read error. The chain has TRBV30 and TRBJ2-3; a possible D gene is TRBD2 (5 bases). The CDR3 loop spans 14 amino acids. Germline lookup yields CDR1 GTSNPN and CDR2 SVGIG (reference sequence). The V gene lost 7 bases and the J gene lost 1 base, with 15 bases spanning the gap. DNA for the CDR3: TGTGCCTACTCGGACTGGATCGGCACAGATACGCAGTATTTT. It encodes CAYSDWIGTDTQYF.